The T cell receptor (beta chain) described here comes from a study of blood T cell repertoires in COVID-19. Across the whole study: The United States, Italy and Spain provided the acute and convalescent COVID-19 samples.

Participants reported their clinical history, and cohort assignment relied on those reports. Clones were sequenced by immunoSEQ multiplex PCR, and TCRdb holds only the in-frame ones, with some missing. The data contain roughly 300,000 clones, 75% to 95% of them singletons. V lost 1 base, J lost 3 bases, and 18 bases lay in between. Germline V gene data show CDR1 as SGHNT and CDR2 as YYREEE (reference sequence). CDR3 length: 17 residues. The TCR sequence derives from a woman aged 25 to 39 who had recovered from COVID-19. The chain couples TRBV5-4 to TRBJ2-3; maybe TRBD2 (5 bases). What was sequenced was PBMCs or T cells enriched from blood (not recorded which). The DNA for the CDR3 is TGTGCCAGCAGCTTGAGTTTCGGGGTTATTAGGACAGATACGCAGTATTTT. It is translated as CASSLSFGVIRTDTQYF.